The source of this T cell receptor (beta chain) is a study of shared T cell receptors in the human thymus. The table came from immunoSEQ multiplex PCR; TCRdb's copy has only in-frame clones and leaves some out. This table holds hundreds of thousands of clones, approximately 80% found once. Germline CDR1 SGDLS, CDR2 YYNGEE. The J segment lost 3 bases and the V segment lost 6 bases, leaving 11 bases of the junction unmatched. The CDR3 contains 16 residues. These same data were also listed under a study on human thymus T cells.

The sequencing sample was made of thymocytes. The TCR was taken from a boy in the first two years of life with a congenital heart defect. The rearrangement joins TRBV9 to TRBJ2-2; TRBD2 agrees at 7 bases. The CDR3 here is CASNDGGGEHTGELFF. The DNA for the CDR3 is TGTGCCAGCAACGATGGGGGGGGAGAGCACACCGGGGAGCTGTTTTTT.